A selection of T cell receptor beta chains follows, all from one sample in a study of blood T cells in healthy people across ages. MiXCR, applied by TCRdb to the 5' RACE reads, yields one record per CDR3 protein. The sample lists about 1.8 million distinct CDR3 sequences, around 48% occurring once. Sequencing used blood. The receptors stem from a woman aged 40 to 49 in good health. CDR3s include the opening cysteine and the closing phenylalanine or tryptophan. A D gene is named only where the DNA matches it firmly. Size tells how often a clone was seen (once, few, many) or the class of an expanded clone, and some rows leave it out.

D	V	length	size	J	DNA	CDR3
TRBD1	TRBV2	15	NA	TRBJ2-1	TGTGCCAGCAGCAAAACCGGGACAGGGGTTGTTGAGCAGTTCTTC	CASSKTGTGVVEQFF
NA	TRBV7-2	15	NA	TRBJ2-3	TGTGCCAGCAGCTTTGAAGATTTTAGCACAGATACGCAGTATTTT	CASSFEDFSTDTQYF
TRBD2	TRBV20-1	13	few	TRBJ2-7	TGCAGTGCTAGGACTAGCCTTTTCTACGAGCAGTACTTC	CSARTSLFYEQYF
NA	TRBV15	15	NA	TRBJ2-5	TGTGCCACCAGCAGATTCGGGGAATTGGGAGAGACCCAGTACTTC	CATSRFGELGETQYF
TRBD2	TRBV6-2/TRBV6-3	17	NA	TRBJ2-4	TGTGCCAGCGTCCAACCCCTACGGGGGGGAGCCAAAAACATTCAGTACTTC	CASVQPLRGGAKNIQYF
TRBD2	TRBV20-1	15	NA	TRBJ2-3	TGCAGTGCTTGGACTAGCAGGACTAGCACAGATACGCAGTATTTT	CSAWTSRTSTDTQYF
NA	TRBV24-1	18	NA	TRBJ2-1	TGTGCCACCAGTGATGCGTCAGGGTCCATTATCCCGGTCAATGAGCAGTTCTTC	CATSDASGSIIPVNEQFF
TRBD1	TRBV24-1	18	NA	TRBJ2-6	TGTGCCACCAGTGGCCTGACAGGGGGCGGAGAAGGGGCCAACGTCCTGACTTTC	CATSGLTGGGEGANVLTF
NA	TRBV7-2	18	few	TRBJ2-6	TGTGCCAGCAGCTTAGTTCAGGTTGTAGGCTCTGGGGCCAACGTCCTGACTTTC	CASSLVQVVGSGANVLTF
NA	TRBV4-2	16	few	TRBJ2-7	TGTGCCAGCAGCCAAGAGGGTGCTAGGATTGGCTACGAGCAGTACTTC	CASSQEGARIGYEQYF
NA	TRBV27	15	few	TRBJ1-6	TGTGCCAGCAGTGCGACAGGCTCCTATAATTCACCCCTCCACTTT	CASSATGSYNSPLHF
NA	TRBV3-1	12	few	TRBJ1-1	TGTGCCAGCAGCCGAGGGCAGACTGAAGCTTTCTTT	CASSRGQTEAFF
NA	TRBV21-1	17	many	TRBJ2-1	TGTGCCAGCAGCAATGGCTTGGCTAGCGGGGCGTACAATGAGCAGTTCTTC	CASSNGLASGAYNEQFF
NA	TRBV4-2	19	NA	TRBJ1-2	TGTGCCAGCAGCCAAGAAGCGTCGCCAGGGGCACCAGCTAACTATGGCTACACCTTC	CASSQEASPGAPANYGYTF
NA	TRBV20-1	17	few	TRBJ2-3	TGCAGTGCTAGAGACTCTCAAGACCCCGCAGGTACAGATACGCAGTATTTT	CSARDSQDPAGTDTQYF
NA	TRBV11-2	15	NA	TRBJ1-2	TGTGCCAGCAGCCCCCAAGGTTGGAGCCTCTATGGCTACACCTTC	CASSPQGWSLYGYTF
TRBD1	TRBV5-1	14	NA	TRBJ2-7	TGCACCAGCAGCTTACAGGGGCTGACCTACGAGCAGTACTTC	CTSSLQGLTYEQYF
NA	TRBV12-3/TRBV12-4	13	many	TRBJ2-7	TGTGCCAGCAGTTTAGTACTTTCCTACGAGCAGTACTTC	CASSLVLSYEQYF
NA	TRBV29-1	14	NA	TRBJ2-1	TGCAGCGTAAGGACCGGAAAAAATTACAATGAGCAGTTCTTC	CSVRTGKNYNEQFF
TRBD2	TRBV12-3/TRBV12-4	17	NA	TRBJ2-3	TGTGCCAGCAGTCTCCCGACTAGCAGAGGGGCCGCAGATACGCAGTATTTT	CASSLPTSRGAADTQYF
TRBD2	TRBV27	15	NA	TRBJ2-2	TGTGCCAGCGGGAGACTAGCGGGGGGCACCGGGGAGCTGTTTTTT	CASGRLAGGTGELFF
NA	TRBV11-2	15	few	TRBJ1-2	TGTGCCAGCAGACAGACACACGGACGCGTCTATGGCTACACCTTC	CASRQTHGRVYGYTF
NA	TRBV9	16	NA	TRBJ2-5	TGTGCCAGCAGCGTAGATGAGGGTTGGTTTAGAGAGACCCAGTACTTC	CASSVDEGWFRETQYF
TRBD2	TRBV6-1	15	NA	TRBJ2-5	TGTGCCAGCAGTGGGCAGCGGGGTTACAGCGAGACCCAGTACTTC	CASSGQRGYSETQYF
TRBD1	TRBV6-1	17	NA	TRBJ1-2	TGTGCCAGCAGTGAAGACGACAGGGGACCGCCTCTCTATGGCTACACCTTC	CASSEDDRGPPLYGYTF
NA	TRBV4-1	15	NA	TRBJ2-5	TGCGCCAGCAGCCAAGAGGAGGCAGGCCGAAAGACCCAGTACTTC	CASSQEEAGRKTQYF
TRBD2	TRBV4-2	18	NA	TRBJ2-1	TGTGCCAGCAGCCATGACGCTTCGGGCGGGGGGGCTGACAATGAGCAGTTCTTC	CASSHDASGGGADNEQFF
NA	TRBV7-9	13	NA	TRBJ2-7	TGTGCCAGCACTTTTCAGGCGGTAGACGAGCAGTACTTC	CASTFQAVDEQYF
NA	TRBV6-5	16	NA	TRBJ2-6	TGTGCCAGCAGTTACTTGCAAGTGGCTGGGGCCAACGTCCTGACTTTC	CASSYLQVAGANVLTF
NA	TRBV28	16	NA	TRBJ2-5	TGTGCCAGCAGTTTGGGAGATGCGGGGTGGGGAGAGACCCAGTACTTC	CASSLGDAGWGETQYF